This T cell receptor (beta chain) stems from a study of blood T cell repertoires in COVID-19. The overall study: Both acute and convalescent COVID-19 samples were obtained from the United States, Italy and Spain.

The assay was immunoSEQ multiplex PCR, and TCRdb's table has in-frame clones only and misses some. The table includes 200,000 to 300,000 clones, approximately 82% detected once. V lost 6 bases and J lost 6; bases outside the gene matches: 11. CDR3 length equals 15 residues. Germline CDR1 LGHDT, CDR2 YNNKEL (reference sequence). The material sequenced was peripheral blood. This chain connects TRBV3-1 (or the pseudogene TRBV3-2) to TRBJ2-3, with 8 bases aligning to TRBD2. The sequence came from a man aged 30 to 45 who had recovered from COVID-19. The DNA of the CDR3 is TGTGCCAGCAGTGCGGCGGGGGGAAATGACGATACGCAGTATTTT. It codes for CASSAAGGNDDTQYF.